This T cell receptor (beta chain) is from a study of glioma-infiltrating T cells after dendritic cell vaccination. Study context: Between 2003 and 2012, patients got autologous tumor lysate-pulsed dendritic cell vaccines. Study conclusions and caveats: TCR clonality showed no direct relationship with survival.

The V gene lost 0 bases and the J gene lost 0 bases, with 9 bases spanning the gap. Germline lookup yields CDR1 LGHNA and CDR2 YSLEER. The CDR3 spans 15 residues. The primer mix had 60 V beta and 13 J beta primers. Clones were sequenced by immunoSEQ multiplex PCR, and TCRdb holds only the in-frame ones, with some missing. Seen here are 45,000 to 55,000 clones, about 85% observed once, and the top ten hold 10% to 12%. This clone has just a few counts. What it binds is unknown. This sample comprised blood, obtained before dendritic cell vaccination. This TCR came from a human donor with glioblastoma. J is TRBJ2-7 and V is TRBV4-3; tentatively, D is TRBD2 (5 bases). CDR3 sequence (DNA): TGCGCCAGCAGCCAAGATCTAGGGAGCTCCTACGAGCAGTACTTC. Amino acids: CASSQDLGSSYEQYF.